The following is a T cell receptor beta chain sequence with its context. The TCR alpha and TCR beta cDNA libraries, bearing sample barcodes and UMIs, were generated by 5'RACE using constant-segment primers. TCRdb re-derived calls from the 5' RACE reads in MiXCR, one entry per CDR3 protein. The sample shows around 340,000 distinct CDR3 sequences, roughly 14% of them seen only once. This sample was included in a study of T-cell memory formation after mild COVID-19. The wider study: TCR clusters were largely donor specific.

CDR3 length: 14 amino acids. Germline trimming cut 4 bases from V and 10 bases from J; bases unmatched to any gene: 2. Germline loops: CDR1 MNHEY, CDR2 SVGAGI. The sequence was collected from a man aged 18 to 30 who had mild COVID-19 (a few samples of this study predate the infection). Cell type and time point are not known. V is TRBV6-5 and J is TRBJ1-6, with 12 bases fitting TRBD1. Sequencing input: PBMCs or a T cell subset sorted from them (not recorded which). CDR3 sequence reads: CASSSGQGASPLHF. In nucleotides, the CDR3 is TGTGCCAGCAGTTCGGGACAGGGGGCCTCACCCCTCCACTTT.